The 21 T cell receptor beta chains reported below all come from one sample, sequenced in a study of neurological immune-mediated disorders. Each CDR3 protein is one row after TCRdb ran MiXCR on the 5' RACE reads. The sample comprises approximately 130,000 distinct CDR3 sequences, roughly 3.4% of which are singletons, and roughly 1.3% rests with the top ten. The sequencing input was PBMCs. Every receptor here comes from a woman aged 25 to 39 with multiple sclerosis.

This clonotype was recorded many times. The chain is built from TRBV9 and TRBJ1-1, with TRBD1 matching over 9 bases. Trimming removed 0 bases from V and 8 bases from J; junction bases left unmatched: 2. CDR1 SGDLS and CDR2 YYNGEE come from the germline V gene. CDR3 length equals 13 residues. The CDR3 protein is CASSVGGTGEAFF. CDR3 DNA sequence: TGTGCCAGCAGCGTAGGGGGGACAGGGGAAGCTTTCTTT. Based on the CDR3 plus reference TRBV9 and TRBJ1-1, the full variable domain is DSGVTQTPKHLITATGQRVTLRCSPRSGDLSVYWYQQSLDQGLQFLIQYYNGEERAKGNILERFSAQQFPDLHSELNLSSLELGDSALYFCASSVGGTGEAFFGQGTRLTVV.

This clonotype was detected ten times or more. This chain connects TRBV5-8 to TRBJ2-3; the D gene could be TRBD1 or TRBD2 (5 bases each). This CDR3 contains 16 residues. Germline CDR1 is SGHTS and CDR2 is YDEGEE. The V gene lost 0 bases and the J gene lost 1 base, with 12 bases spanning the gap. The CDR3 loop is CASSLAQLGGTDTQYF. The CDR3 nucleotides are TGTGCCAGCAGCTTGGCCCAATTGGGGGGCACAGATACGCAGTATTTT.

This clonotype was counted at least ten times. The chain recombines TRBV20-1 with TRBJ1-1, with a weak D call TRBD1 (5 bases). Trimming pared 5 bases from V and 5 bases from J, leaving 12 bases between. The CDR3 contains 12 residues. Germline V CDR1 and CDR2: DFQATT, SNEGSKA (reference sequence). The CDR3 sequence is CSAFREQTEAFF. Here the CDR3 DNA reads TGCAGTGCTTTCAGGGAGCAGACTGAAGCTTTCTTT.

This clonotype was detected many times. The V gene is TRBV7-2, the J gene TRBJ2-5; D gene unclear. This CDR3 has 13 amino acids. V was pared by 1 base and J by 7 bases, with 10 bases between. Germline lookup yields CDR1 SGHTA and CDR2 FQGNSA. For the CDR3, the DNA is TGTGCCAGCAGCTTAGACGCGAGTGCGACCCAGTACTTC. Its protein is CASSLDASATQYF.

This clonotype was seen at least ten times. This chain links TRBV12-5 with TRBJ2-3, with D uncertain. The CDR3 spans 18 residues. Germline-derived CDR1 and CDR2 are LGHNT and FRNRAP. Between the trimmed V and J ends, which lost 0 bases and 5 bases, there was a span of 21 bases. CDR3 sequence (DNA): TGTGCTAGTGGTTTGGTACTCGATGCTAGTACCCTGGGAGATACGCAGTATTTT. Translated, it gives CASGLVLDASTLGDTQYF.

This clonotype was seen ten or more times. The chain links TRBV10-3 to TRBJ2-1, with D tentatively TRBD1 (5 bases). Trimming removed 6 bases at V and 5 bases at J, with 11 bases between. The CDR3 has 13 residues. Germline CDR1 reads ENHRY; CDR2 reads SYGVKD. CDR3 protein: CAIRTGFDNEQFF. In nucleotides, the CDR3 is TGTGCCATCAGAACAGGTTTCGACAATGAGCAGTTCTTC.

This clonotype was picked up many times. This rearrangement joins TRBV20-1 to TRBJ1-2; TRBD1 agrees at 7 bases. Germline V lookup: CDR1 DFQATT, CDR2 SNEGSKA (reference sequence). The CDR3 is made up of 15 amino acids. Germline trimming cut 1 base from V and 5 bases from J; bases unmatched to any gene: 10. As DNA, the CDR3 is TGCAGTGCTAGAGTCCCCACAGGGGCGACGTATGGCTACACCTTC. Protein sequence: CSARVPTGATYGYTF.

This clonotype was counted ten times or more. The chain is built from TRBV27 and TRBJ2-5; 8 bases map to TRBD1. The J segment lost 7 bases and the V segment lost 0 bases, leaving 4 bases of the junction unmatched. The CDR3 length is 14 residues. The germline CDR1 and CDR2 sequences are MNHEY and SMNVEV (reference sequence). This chain's CDR3 is CASSLSQGAGTQYF. The CDR3 nucleotides read TGTGCCAGCAGTTTATCGCAGGGGGCTGGGACCCAGTACTTC.

This clonotype was observed at least ten times. The rearrangement links TRBV10-3 to TRBJ1-2; TRBD1 is a possible D gene (5 bases). From germline, CDR1 is ENHRY and CDR2 SYGVKD. CDR3 size: 16 residues. Trimming cost V 8 bases and J 0 bases, with 19 bases left between them. CDR3 sequence reads: CAIHPIGVSANYGYTF. The CDR3 coding sequence is TGTGCCATCCACCCTATAGGGGTCAGCGCTAACTATGGCTACACCTTC.

This clonotype was counted ten times or more. This chain uses TRBV9 with TRBJ2-3; D gene unclear. The germline V gene encodes CDR1 SGDLS and CDR2 YYNGEE. The V end was cut by 1 base, the J end by 6 bases, with 12 bases between. There are 14 residues in the CDR3. Written as DNA, the CDR3 is TGTGCCAGCAGCGTATTACTGTCCGGGGATACGCAGTATTTT. This gives the protein CASSVLLSGDTQYF.

This clonotype was seen repeatedly, ten times or more. The chain uses TRBV5-5 and TRBJ2-1, with 8 nucleotides matching TRBD1. CDR1 and CDR2 from the germline V gene are SGHKS and YYEKEE (reference sequence). The V gene end was trimmed by 4 bases and the J gene end by 4 bases; junction bases not matched to a gene: 13. The CDR3 consists of 17 residues. CDR3 DNA sequence: TGTGCCAGCAGCCCGGTACGCACAGGGGGTACGTACAATGAGCAGTTCTTC. Protein: CASSPVRTGGTYNEQFF.

This clonotype came up many times. The rearrangement uses TRBV12-3 or TRBV12-4 and TRBJ1-1, with 10 bases that match TRBD1. This CDR3 has 15 residues. V was clipped by 3 bases and J by 5 bases; unmatched bases: 6. In DNA form, the CDR3 reads TGTGCCAGCAGTTTCGGCGACAGGGGGCAGACTGAAGCTTTCTTT. Protein sequence: CASSFGDRGQTEAFF.

This clonotype showed up many times. The chain joins TRBV29-1 to TRBJ1-2; no definite D call. The CDR3 loop spans 14 amino acids. CDR1 is SQVTM, CDR2 ANQGSEA, per germline. Trimming pared 1 base from V and 4 bases from J, leaving 13 bases between. The CDR3 sequence is CSVEGEEQSYGYTF. The CDR3 nucleotides are TGCAGCGTTGAAGGCGAGGAACAAAGCTATGGCTACACCTTC. Looking up the rest from reference TRBV29-1 and TRBJ1-2 gives the full variable domain: SAVISQKPSRDICQRGTSLTIQCQVDSQVTMMFWYRQQPGQSLTLIATANQGSEATYESGFVIDKFPISRPNLTFSTLTVSNMSPEDSSIYLCSVEGEEQSYGYTFGSGTRLTVV.

The table lists this clonotype with many counts. The chain combines TRBV12-3 or TRBV12-4 with TRBJ1-1; 10 nucleotides agree with TRBD1. CDR3 length equals 15 residues. V was pared by 6 bases and J by 4 bases, with 8 bases of the junction left unmatched. The CDR3 coding sequence is TGTGCCAGCAGCCCGGGACAGGGGATAAGCACTGAAGCTTTCTTT. Its translation is CASSPGQGISTEAFF.

This clonotype appeared many times. This rearrangement joins TRBV7-2 to TRBJ2-2; 7 bases map to TRBD1. The CDR3 contains 15 residues. Germline V gene lookup returns CDR1 SGHTA and CDR2 FQGNSA. V was pared by 7 bases and J by 4 bases, with 9 bases of the junction left unmatched. DNA of the CDR3: TGTGCCAGCATCTTTAGGGGGCCTGGCACCGGGGAGCTGTTTTTT. Residues: CASIFRGPGTGELFF.

This clonotype came up many times. The chain links TRBV20-1 to TRBJ1-1, with D possibly matching TRBD1 (5 bases). V was shortened by 6 bases and J by 3 bases, with 17 bases between the two germline ends. This CDR3 is built from 14 residues. Germline CDR1 is DFQATT and CDR2 is SNEGSKA (reference sequence). This chain's CDR3 is CSAVRGARDTEAFF. CDR3 nucleotide sequence: TGCAGTGCAGTAAGGGGCGCAAGGGACACTGAAGCTTTCTTT.

This clonotype occurred a few times. A much larger clone differs from this one at a single base, so this may be a read error. This rearrangement joins TRBV20-1 to TRBJ2-5; TRBD1 is a possible D gene (5 bases). The V gene's germline CDR1 is DFQATT and CDR2 SNEGSKA (reference sequence). V was pared by 5 bases and J by 7 bases, with 11 bases between. This CDR3 region has 11 residues. CDR3 in DNA: TGCAGTGCTGCAAATAGGGGGACCCAGTACTTC. The encoded protein is CSAANRGTQYF.

This clonotype was detected many times. This chain connects TRBV20-1 to TRBJ2-1; no clear D gene. Germline CDR1 is DFQATT and CDR2 is SNEGSKA (reference sequence). Trimming took off 0 bases at V and 6 bases at J, with 9 bases between the two ends. The CDR3 is 13 residues long. The CDR3 DNA is TGCAGTGCTAGAGAGGGTAAGGTCAATGAGCAGTTCTTC. Its protein product is CSAREGKVNEQFF.

This clonotype has a handful of counts. A much bigger clone sits one base away, suggesting this may be a read error. The genes are TRBV12-3 or TRBV12-4 and TRBJ1-3; D gene ambiguous. This CDR3 comprises 12 residues. V was trimmed by 8 bases and J by 10 bases, leaving 15 bases between them. As DNA, the CDR3 is TGTGCCAGCTGTTCCGGTCCGGAAACCATATATTTT. Translation gives CASCSGPETIYF.

This clonotype was seen at least ten times. The rearrangement joins TRBV3-1 to TRBJ2-2; D gene unclear. Germline V gives CDR1 LGHDT, CDR2 YNNKEL (reference sequence). Trimming pared 3 bases from V and 7 bases from J, leaving 12 bases between. The CDR3 consists of 14 residues. The CDR3 DNA reads TGTGCCAGCAGCCATAGGCGGATGAGCGGGGAGCTGTTTTTT. Protein sequence: CASSHRRMSGELFF.

This clonotype was counted many times. This chain uses TRBV6-6 with TRBJ1-1, with D perhaps matching TRBD1 (5 bases). Looked up from germline, CDR1 is MNHNY and CDR2 is SVGAGI (reference sequence). The CDR3 length is 14 residues. Trimming removed 2 bases from V and 3 bases from J, with 10 bases in between. The CDR3 reads CASSYGAAYTEAFF. The CDR3 region has the DNA TGTGCCAGCAGTTACGGGGCAGCCTACACTGAAGCTTTCTTT.